This T cell receptor (beta chain) stems from a study of human T cells and chemical hapten exposure. Overall study: The use of 2% DPC on about 2 cm by about 2 cm of upper inner arm skin constituted sensitization.

The library tagged each cDNA molecule with unique molecular identifiers. TCRdb reprocessed the RACE reads via MiXCR and lists one record per CDR3 protein. This sample has tens of thousands of distinct CDR3 sequences, with about 31% found just once. This clonotype was seen only a few times. Time point given: patch test 1, 2 weeks after DPC sensitization. Treatment reported: therapeutic diphenylcyclopropenone sensitization with weekly scalp DPC. There are 17 residues in the CDR3. Germline CDR1 reads MNHEY; CDR2 reads SVGEGT. V gave up 2 bases and J gave up 0 bases, with 14 bases separating them. The receptor's source is a man in his forties with alopecia areata. Some clones in this sample may be carry-over from other donors' samples. The chain has TRBV6-2 or TRBV6-3 and TRBJ2-1; D unclear. The source material was whole blood, sampled in connection with sensitization to the hapten diphenylcyclopropenone (DPC). Here the CDR3 DNA reads TGTGCCAGCAGTTACGTGGCAGGTTCGAGCTCCTACAATGAGCAGTTCTTC. It is translated as CASSYVAGSSSYNEQFF.